These 31 T cell receptor beta chains share one sample of origin, sequenced in a study of blood T cell repertoires in COVID-19. Profiled with immunoSEQ multiplex PCR; TCRdb holds only in-frame clones, not every one. The table records approximately 150,000 clones, approximately 83% of them present only once. The specimen was PBMCs or T cells enriched from blood (not recorded which). The receptor source for this set is an older man who had been exposed to COVID-19.

This CDR3 reads CASRSVSGGVQPQHF. In nucleotides, the CDR3 is TGTGCCAGCAGATCGGTGTCAGGCGGGGTTCAGCCCCAGCATTTT. The V and J genes are TRBV28 and TRBJ1-5; D gene unclear. The germline V and J ends were trimmed by 6 bases and 6 bases, with 18 bases remaining between them. Germline V lookup: CDR1 MDHEN, CDR2 SYDVKM. This CDR3 has 15 amino acids.

This rearrangement joins TRBV27 to TRBJ2-1; a possible D gene is TRBD2 (6 bases). V gave up 6 bases and J gave up 11 bases, with 20 bases separating them. The CDR3 is 14 amino acids. CDR1 and CDR2 (germline): MNHEY, SMNVEV (reference sequence). DNA for the CDR3: TGTGCCAGCAGCCAACCGGGACTCCAAACCCAGCAGTTCTTC. Its translation is CASSQPGLQTQQFF.

The chain combines TRBV3-1 (or the pseudogene TRBV3-2) with TRBJ2-1; 7 nucleotides agree with TRBD2. The CDR3 has 16 residues. Germline V gene data show CDR1 as LGHDT and CDR2 as YNNKEL (reference sequence). The junction had 8 bases not matched to a gene; V was cut back by 3 bases and J by 3 bases. CDR3 protein: CASSHSASGIYNEQFF. The CDR3 bases are TGTGCCAGCAGCCACTCTGCTAGCGGAATCTACAATGAGCAGTTCTTC.

The V gene is TRBV5-6, the J gene TRBJ1-4; TRBD1 aligns across 8 bases. The V segment lost 0 bases and the J segment 6 bases; nucleotides outside the gene matches: 7. This CDR3 has 16 residues. The germline CDR1 and CDR2 sequences are SGHDT and YYEEEE. The CDR3 DNA reads TGTGCCAGCAGCTTGGAAGGGACAGGAGTATATGAAAAACTGTTTTTT. It encodes CASSLEGTGVYEKLFF.

The CDR3 DNA is TGTGCCAGTAGTATAGACTCGGCCTGGAGTCCTAACTATGGCTACACCTTC. Translating gives CASSIDSAWSPNYGYTF. The chain is built from TRBV19 and TRBJ1-2; D not resolved. Trimming took off 0 bases at V and 0 bases at J, with 14 bases between the two ends. The CDR3 spans 17 residues. CDR1 and CDR2 from the germline V gene are LNHDA and SQIVND (reference sequence).

The rearrangement links TRBV29-1 to TRBJ2-7; D remains unclear. The CDR3 has 15 amino acids. In germline, CDR1 is SQVTM, CDR2 ANQGSEA. The ends were cut back, 2 bases at V and 3 bases at J, with 17 bases in the middle. The CDR3 nucleotides read TGCAGCGTTGAACGGCCGACACCCGTGGGCTACGAGCAGTACTTC. This translates into CSVERPTPVGYEQYF.

The chain couples TRBV4-1 to TRBJ2-1; the D gene is possibly TRBD2 (8 bases). V was pared by 4 bases and J by 5 bases, with 15 bases between. The CDR3 covers 15 residues. Germline-derived CDR1 and CDR2 are MGHRA and YSYEKL. CDR3: CASSPREGANNEQFF. In DNA form, the CDR3 reads TGCGCCAGCAGCCCCCGGGAGGGGGCGAACAATGAGCAGTTCTTC.

For this clone: One end of the junction fails to match germline, which may point to a read error. This chain uses TRBV10-1 with TRBJ2-5, with TRBD1 as a possible D gene (5 bases). CDR1 is WNHNN, CDR2 SYGVQD, per germline (reference sequence). This CDR3 spans 13 amino acids. The CDR3 region is CVSSARGSETQYF. The CDR3 DNA reads TGCGTCAGCAGTGCTAGGGGCAGTGAGACCCAGTACTTC.

The rearrangement uses TRBV27 and TRBJ1-5, with D perhaps TRBD1 (6 bases). This CDR3 contains 16 residues. Per germline, CDR1 MNHEY and CDR2 SMNVEV (reference sequence). Trimming left V 0 bases short and J 9 bases short, with 18 bases between. The CDR3 reads CASSLSSQGFNAPQHF. Here the CDR3 DNA reads TGTGCCAGCAGTTTATCTTCCCAGGGGTTTAACGCGCCCCAGCATTTT.

This chain links TRBV5-1 with TRBJ1-1, with 9 positions matching TRBD1. The ends lost 5 bases at V and 2 bases at J; junction bases unmatched: 10. From germline, CDR1 is SGHRS and CDR2 YFSETQ. The CDR3 contains 16 residues. In DNA form, the CDR3 reads TGCGCCAGCAGGGGACAGGGTAAATTGGGTAACACTGAAGCTTTCTTT. It codes for CASRGQGKLGNTEAFF. The full variable domain, rest sourced from reference TRBV5-1 and TRBJ1-1, is KAGVTQTPRYLIKTRGQQVTLSCSPISGHRSVSWYQQTPGQGLQFLFEYFSETQRNKGNFPGRFSGRQFSNSRSEMNVSTLELGDSALYLCASRGQGKLGNTEAFFGQGTRLTVV.

For the CDR3, the DNA is TGTGCCAGCAGCGCAGCCGGGACAGGGTATGGGGAGCAGTACTTC. Translating it yields CASSAAGTGYGEQYF. The chain combines TRBV11-2 with TRBJ2-7, with 9 bases aligning to TRBD1. The V gene end was trimmed by 5 bases and the J gene end by 7 bases; junction bases not matched to a gene: 12. The germline gives CDR1 SGHAT, CDR2 FQNNGV. The CDR3 contains 15 residues.

The rearrangement joins TRBV4-3 to TRBJ1-4; a possible D gene is TRBD1 (6 bases). V lost 1 base, J lost 5 bases, and 14 bases lay in between. The CDR3 is 16 amino acids. Per the germline V gene, CDR1 is LGHNA and CDR2 is YSLEER. The CDR3 bases are TGCGCCAGCAGCCAAGGCGCCGGGACACAAAATGAAAAACTGTTTTTT. It specifies CASSQGAGTQNEKLFF.

This rearrangement joins TRBV7-2 to TRBJ1-4; D is uncertain. Trimming removed 0 bases at V and 4 bases at J, with 9 bases between. This CDR3 has 15 residues. Looked up from germline, CDR1 is SGHTA and CDR2 is FQGNSA. This CDR3 is CASSLASGDNEKLFF. DNA of the CDR3: TGTGCCAGCAGCTTAGCGTCCGGGGATAATGAAAAACTGTTTTTT.

The rearrangement links TRBV5-1 to TRBJ2-1; 10 bases align to TRBD1. The junction had 5 bases not matched to a gene; V was cut back by 1 base and J by 7 bases. CDR3 length equals 15 residues. Germline V gene sequence: CDR1 SGHRS, CDR2 YFSETQ. The CDR3 region is CASSLMDRGRNEQFF. The DNA for the CDR3 is TGCGCCAGCAGCTTGATGGACAGGGGGAGGAATGAGCAGTTCTTC.

The rearrangement joins TRBV29-1 to TRBJ1-2, with D unclear. V lost 0 bases, J lost 4 bases, and 15 bases lay in between. The CDR3 is made up of 15 amino acids. Germline V gives CDR1 SQVTM, CDR2 ANQGSEA. CDR3 DNA: TGCAGCGTTGAAGATGTGGGCACCCGGGGCTATGGCTACACCTTC. It codes for CSVEDVGTRGYGYTF.

The J gene is TRBJ2-7, the V gene TRBV6-6, with TRBD1 matching over 11 bases. CDR1 and CDR2 (germline): MNHNY, SVGAGI (reference sequence). V was pared by 8 bases and J by 3 bases, with 9 bases of the junction left unmatched. The CDR3 loop spans 15 amino acids. CDR3 loop: CASAGTGGNFYEQYF. The CDR3 DNA reads as TGTGCCAGCGCCGGGACAGGGGGGAACTTCTACGAGCAGTACTTC.

The chain links TRBV10-2 to TRBJ1-4; the D is unclear. The CDR3 has 16 residues. The ends were cut back, 3 bases at V and 0 bases at J, with 11 bases in the middle. Looked up from germline, CDR1 is WSHSY and CDR2 is SAAADI. In DNA form, the CDR3 reads TGCGCCAGCAGTGAATGGGCCGACGCAACTAATGAAAAACTGTTTTTT. Translated, it gives CASSEWADATNEKLFF.

Here the CDR3 reads CASTLTSGGVGELFF. The DNA for the CDR3 is TGCGCCAGCACCCTCACTAGCGGGGGGGTCGGGGAGCTGTTTTTT. The rearrangement joins TRBV5-1 to TRBJ2-2, with 13 positions matching TRBD2. Germline V gene sequence: CDR1 SGHRS, CDR2 YFSETQ. Germline trimming cut 6 bases from V and 7 bases from J; bases unmatched to any gene: 6. The CDR3 is 15 amino acids.

The J gene is TRBJ2-5, the V gene TRBV7-3, with D hard to call. Trimming removed 5 bases from V and 4 bases from J, with 11 bases in between. Germline V CDR1 and CDR2: SGHTA, FQGTGA. This CDR3 comprises 13 residues. CDR3 in amino acids: CASSATHGETQYF. In DNA form, the CDR3 reads TGTGCCAGCAGCGCAACCCACGGAGAGACCCAGTACTTC.

Concerning this clone: One end of the junction does not line up with germline, which may come from a read error. J is TRBJ1-2 and V is TRBV28; D gene uncertain. The CDR3 loop spans 14 amino acids. Looked up from germline, CDR1 is MDHEN and CDR2 is SYDVKM. The CDR3 loop reads CASSFGTDYYDYTF. In DNA form, the CDR3 reads TGTGCCAGCAGTTTCGGTACAGACTACTATGACTACACCTTC.

This clone was counted once. The V and J genes are TRBV10-1 and TRBJ2-7; 11 bases fit TRBD2. The CDR3 spans 15 residues. J lost 4 bases, V lost 0 bases, and 2 bases had no gene match. The V gene's germline CDR1 is WNHNN and CDR2 SYGVQD (reference sequence). Here the CDR3 reads CASSESTSGIYEQYF. The DNA for the CDR3 is TGCGCCAGCAGTGAGTCGACTAGCGGGATATACGAGCAGTACTTC.

The DNA of the CDR3 is TGTGCCAGTGGAACAGGGAACTATGGCTACACCTTC. Protein: CASGTGNYGYTF. The chain has TRBV19 and TRBJ1-2, with a tentative D call TRBD1 (6 bases). There are 12 residues in the CDR3. Germline loops: CDR1 LNHDA, CDR2 SQIVND (reference sequence). The V gene lost 8 bases and the J gene lost 2 bases, with 9 bases spanning the gap.

The CDR3 sequence is CASSQVGNSGANVLTF. In nucleotides, the CDR3 is TGCGCCAGCAGCCAAGTCGGGAACTCTGGGGCCAACGTCCTGACTTTC. The V call is TRBV4-1, the J call TRBJ2-6; perhaps TRBD2 as D (5 bases). V dropped 1 base and J dropped 0 bases, with 7 bases sitting between them. Germline V gives CDR1 MGHRA, CDR2 YSYEKL. The CDR3 length is 16 residues.

The V gene is TRBV6-5, the J gene TRBJ1-4; weak D call: TRBD1 (5 bases). CDR1 MNHEY and CDR2 SVGAGI come from the germline V gene. Trimming pared 1 base from V and 1 base from J, leaving 7 bases between. This CDR3 comprises 15 residues. The DNA of the CDR3 is TGTGCCAGCAGTTACTTAGGGGAAACTAATGAAAAACTGTTTTTT. Translated, it gives CASSYLGETNEKLFF.

In this sample, this clone turned up once. The chain carries TRBV4-1 and TRBJ1-5; D not certain. The V and J ends lost 2 bases and 8 bases respectively, with 22 bases between them. The CDR3 loop spans 17 amino acids. The V gene's germline CDR1 is MGHRA and CDR2 YSYEKL. The CDR3 protein is CASSQRSLRSLDEPQHF. The CDR3, as DNA: TGCGCCAGCAGCCAAAGGTCGCTTCGGAGCCTGGATGAGCCCCAGCATTTT.

In this sample, this clone turned up a few times. The CDR3 is CASRRLSGGLTGELFF. The DNA of the CDR3 is TGTGCCAGCAGGCGTCTTAGCGGGGGACTCACCGGGGAGCTGTTTTTT. V gene TRBV11-2 combines with J gene TRBJ2-2; 9 nucleotides agree with TRBD2. The CDR3 covers 16 residues. Trimming took 6 bases from V and 4 from J; bases not matched to a gene: 9. Per the germline V gene, CDR1 is SGHAT and CDR2 is FQNNGV.

This chain uses TRBV27 with TRBJ1-2; tentative D call: TRBD1 (5 bases). This CDR3 comprises 12 residues. V gave up 2 bases and J gave up 4 bases, with 5 bases separating them. Germline V lookup: CDR1 MNHEY, CDR2 SMNVEV (reference sequence). This CDR3 reads CASSLQGYGYTF. The CDR3 nucleotides read TGTGCCAGCAGTTTACAGGGCTATGGCTACACCTTC.

This clone was picked up one time. The rearrangement links TRBV2 to TRBJ2-2, with 8 bases identical to TRBD2. Losses at the gene ends were 4 bases for V and 3 bases for J; bases not matched to a gene: 4. Germline assignment: CDR1 SNHLY and CDR2 FYNNEI. The CDR3 is 15 amino acids. The CDR3 sequence: CASSATSEDTGELFF. For the CDR3, the DNA is TGTGCCAGCAGTGCGACTAGCGAGGACACCGGGGAGCTGTTTTTT.

The chain links TRBV5-1 to TRBJ2-7, with 7 bases lining up with TRBD1. The germline V gene encodes CDR1 SGHRS and CDR2 YFSETQ. The CDR3 is 13 amino acids. V lost 2 bases and J lost 3; bases outside the gene matches: 2. The CDR3, as DNA: TGCGCCAGCAGCTTCGACAGGGACTACGAGCAGTACTTC. Encoded protein: CASSFDRDYEQYF.

This clone was found a few times. The chain is built from TRBV28 and TRBJ2-5, with D possibly TRBD1 on 5 matching bases. CDR3 length: 15 residues. V lost 5 bases to trimming and J lost 1 base, with 14 bases between them. The V gene's germline CDR1 is MDHEN and CDR2 SYDVKM. The CDR3 nucleotides read TGTGCCAGCAGTCCGTGGAAAGGGGTCCAAGAGACCCAGTACTTC. Its translation is CASSPWKGVQETQYF.

This chain uses TRBV19 with TRBJ2-5; 7 bases align to TRBD2. After removal of 4 bases from V and 2 bases from J, the junction contained 4 bases not matched to a gene. CDR1 and CDR2 from the germline V gene are LNHDA and SQIVND (reference sequence). The CDR3 consists of 14 residues. CDR3 sequence: CASSSQAGQETQYF. Written as DNA, the CDR3 is TGTGCCAGTAGTAGCCAAGCGGGACAAGAGACCCAGTACTTC.